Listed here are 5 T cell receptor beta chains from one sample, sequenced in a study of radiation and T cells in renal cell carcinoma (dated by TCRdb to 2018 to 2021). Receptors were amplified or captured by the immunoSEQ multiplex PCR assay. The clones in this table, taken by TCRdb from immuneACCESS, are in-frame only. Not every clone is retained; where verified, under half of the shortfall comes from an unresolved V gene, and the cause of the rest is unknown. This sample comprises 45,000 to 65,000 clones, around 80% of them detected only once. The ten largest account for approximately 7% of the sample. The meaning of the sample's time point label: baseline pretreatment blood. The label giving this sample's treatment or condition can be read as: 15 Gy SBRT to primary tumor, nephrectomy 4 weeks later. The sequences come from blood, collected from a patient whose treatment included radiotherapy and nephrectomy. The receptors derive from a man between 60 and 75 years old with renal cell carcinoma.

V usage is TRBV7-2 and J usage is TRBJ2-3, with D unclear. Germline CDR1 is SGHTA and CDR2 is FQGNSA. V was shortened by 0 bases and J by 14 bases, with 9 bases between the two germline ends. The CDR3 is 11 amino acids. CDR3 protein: CASSLARTPYF. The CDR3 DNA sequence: TGTGCCAGCAGCTTAGCGAGGACCCCGTATTTT.

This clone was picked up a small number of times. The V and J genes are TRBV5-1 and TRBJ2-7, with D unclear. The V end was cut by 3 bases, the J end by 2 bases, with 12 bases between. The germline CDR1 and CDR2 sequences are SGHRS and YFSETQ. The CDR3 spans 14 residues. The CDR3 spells CASSYDVGTYEQYF. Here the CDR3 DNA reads TGCGCCAGCAGCTACGACGTTGGGACCTACGAGCAGTACTTC. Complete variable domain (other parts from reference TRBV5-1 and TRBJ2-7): KAGVTQTPRYLIKTRGQQVTLSCSPISGHRSVSWYQQTPGQGLQFLFEYFSETQRNKGNFPGRFSGRQFSNSRSEMNVSTLELGDSALYLCASSYDVGTYEQYFGPGTRLTVT.

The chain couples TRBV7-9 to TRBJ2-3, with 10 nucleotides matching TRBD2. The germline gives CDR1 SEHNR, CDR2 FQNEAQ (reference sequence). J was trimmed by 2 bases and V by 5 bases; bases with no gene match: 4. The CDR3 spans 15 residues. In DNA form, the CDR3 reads TGTGCCAGCAGCCCCACTAGCGGGGTCACAGATACGCAGTATTTT. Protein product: CASSPTSGVTDTQYF. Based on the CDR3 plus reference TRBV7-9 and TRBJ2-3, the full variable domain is DTGVSQNPRHKITKRGQNVTFRCDPISEHNRLYWYRQTLGQGPEFLTYFQNEAQLEKSRLLSDRFSAERPKGSFSTLEIQRTEQGDSAMYLCASSPTSGVTDTQYFGPGTRLTVL.

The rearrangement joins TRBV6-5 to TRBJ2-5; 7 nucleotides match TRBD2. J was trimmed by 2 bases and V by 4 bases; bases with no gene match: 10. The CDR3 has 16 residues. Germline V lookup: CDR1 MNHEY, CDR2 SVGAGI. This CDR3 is CASSSGGMGWQETQYF. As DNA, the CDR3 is TGTGCCAGCAGTTCGGGGGGTATGGGGTGGCAAGAGACCCAGTACTTC.

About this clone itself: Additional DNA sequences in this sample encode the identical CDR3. The CDR3 coding sequence is TGTGCCAGCAGTTTATCTGGGGCGGACACTGAAGCTTTCTTT. It yields the protein CASSLSGADTEAFF. The chain has TRBV27 and TRBJ1-1, with D perhaps TRBD1 (5 bases). V lost 0 bases, J lost 3 bases, and 8 bases lay in between. Germline V gene data show CDR1 as MNHEY and CDR2 as SMNVEV (reference sequence). The CDR3 loop spans 14 amino acids.